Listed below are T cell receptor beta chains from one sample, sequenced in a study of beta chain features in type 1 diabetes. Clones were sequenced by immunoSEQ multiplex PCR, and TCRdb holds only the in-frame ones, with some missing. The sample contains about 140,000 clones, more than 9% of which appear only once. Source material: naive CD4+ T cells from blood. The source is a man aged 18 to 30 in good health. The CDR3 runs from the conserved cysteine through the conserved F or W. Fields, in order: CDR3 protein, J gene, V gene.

CASSLQHGQGATDTQYF | TRBJ2-3 | TRBV4-3
CASSFRPTGQGDSGANVLTF | TRBJ2-6 | TRBV5-1
CASSLVGGQGHEQYF | NA | TRBV5-1
CASSREGNYGYTF | TRBJ1-2 | TRBV7-9
CAWSTATGYNSPLHF | TRBJ1-6 | TRBV30
CASSQVSGTNEKLFF | TRBJ1-4 | TRBV14
CASRTGQGSTDTQYF | TRBJ2-3 | TRBV6-6
CASSQDTPRPQHF | TRBJ1-5 | TRBV6-6
CASSTTVAKNIQYF | TRBJ2-4 | TRBV7-2
CAWSPDRGWMTSTDTQYF | TRBJ2-3 | TRBV30
CAGNSGSYEQYF | NA | TRBV30
CASSGSGTSGNTIYF | TRBJ1-3 | TRBV7-9
CASSLGTSGGNEQFF | TRBJ2-1 | TRBV7-2
CASSTRQGRATEAFF | TRBJ1-1 | TRBV7-2
CASRKTSRDEQFF | TRBJ2-1 | TRBV7-3
CASSSKGGELAKNIQYF | TRBJ2-4 | TRBV7-2
CASSSGTGWDEQYF | TRBJ2-7 | TRBV19
CSVSQKLSFDGYTF | TRBJ1-2 | TRBV29-1
CASSLDSGGRYNEQFF | TRBJ2-1 | TRBV28
CASNPRTGYYGYTF | TRBJ1-2 | TRBV19
CASSVGGIHQPQHF | TRBJ1-5 | TRBV9
CASSLGALNTEAFF | TRBJ1-1 | TRBV5-6
CASSWGLTDTQYF | TRBJ2-3 | TRBV5-4
CASSPQTGNTEAFF | TRBJ1-1 | TRBV7-6
CASSPTREGSYGYTF | TRBJ1-2 | TRBV4-3
CASSLFAGERSGNTIYF | TRBJ1-3 | TRBV5-4
CASSSGTGPVEQFF | TRBJ2-1 | TRBV7-2
CASSLRLAIDGELFF | TRBJ2-2 | TRBV11-1
CASSHRGGIHEQYF | TRBJ2-7 | TRBV19
CASSVTGGSNQPQHF | TRBJ1-5 | TRBV7-2
CASSLFTADTQYF | TRBJ2-3 | TRBV5-6
CASSPDNWGYTF | TRBJ1-2 | TRBV11-1
CASSLLYNEQFF | TRBJ2-1 | TRBV6-5
CAWSYEGATQPQHF | TRBJ1-5 | TRBV30
CASSLEAGGHETQYF | TRBJ2-5 | TRBV5-1
CSATLNEQFF | TRBJ2-1 | TRBV20-1
CASSQPTGGSYNEQFF | TRBJ2-1 | TRBV5-4
CASSRDRGNEQYF | TRBJ2-7 | TRBV4-3
CASNLGGWYGYTF | TRBJ1-2 | TRBV2
CASSGSHRVYGYTF | TRBJ1-2 | TRBV2
CAISEYRTSLEQYF | TRBJ2-7 | TRBV10-3
CASSPGGTTSGANVLTF | TRBJ2-6 | TRBV5-1
CASSIDDAGPYEQYF | TRBJ2-7 | TRBV7-2
CASSESVEQYF | TRBJ2-7 | TRBV28
CASSPDGTETDTQYF | TRBJ2-3 | TRBV5-1
CASSLLSTVVLAGANVLTF | TRBJ2-6 | TRBV7-2
CASSPVDIGDEQFF | TRBJ2-1 | TRBV5-1
CASRQPGGNSPLHF | TRBJ1-6 | TRBV27
CASSPAGATNEKLFF | TRBJ1-4 | TRBV6-5
CASSPRTAHYGYTF | TRBJ1-2 | TRBV27
CASSPIAGGSYEQYF | TRBJ2-7 | TRBV18
CASSLDVTVSYEQYF | TRBJ2-7 | TRBV11-2
CASCLSGGAADTQYF | TRBJ2-3 | TRBV5-6
CASSVRGSQVTSGANVLTF | TRBJ2-6 | TRBV11-2
CASKGTGGWGNQPQHF | TRBJ1-5 | TRBV19
CASSTSGAVPEAFF | TRBJ1-1 | TRBV7-2
CASRGFRLAGGTLDEQFF | TRBJ2-1 | TRBV28